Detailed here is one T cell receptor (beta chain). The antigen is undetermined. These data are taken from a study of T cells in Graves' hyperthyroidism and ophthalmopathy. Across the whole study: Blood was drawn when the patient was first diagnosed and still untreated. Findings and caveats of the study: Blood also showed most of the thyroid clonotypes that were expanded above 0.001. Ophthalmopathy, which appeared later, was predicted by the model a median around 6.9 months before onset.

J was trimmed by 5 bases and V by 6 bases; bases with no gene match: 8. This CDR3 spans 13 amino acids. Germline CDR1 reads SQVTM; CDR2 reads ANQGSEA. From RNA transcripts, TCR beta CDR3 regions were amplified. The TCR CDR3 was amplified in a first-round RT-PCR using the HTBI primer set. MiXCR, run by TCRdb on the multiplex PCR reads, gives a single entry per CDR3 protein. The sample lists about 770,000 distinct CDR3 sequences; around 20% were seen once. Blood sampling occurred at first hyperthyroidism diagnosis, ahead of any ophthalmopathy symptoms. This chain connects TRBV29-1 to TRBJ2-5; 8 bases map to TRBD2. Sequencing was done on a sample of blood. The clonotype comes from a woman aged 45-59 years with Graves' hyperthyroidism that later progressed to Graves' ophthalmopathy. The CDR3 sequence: CSVAGAPTETQYF. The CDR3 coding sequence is TGCAGCGTAGCGGGGGCGCCGACGGAGACCCAGTACTTC.